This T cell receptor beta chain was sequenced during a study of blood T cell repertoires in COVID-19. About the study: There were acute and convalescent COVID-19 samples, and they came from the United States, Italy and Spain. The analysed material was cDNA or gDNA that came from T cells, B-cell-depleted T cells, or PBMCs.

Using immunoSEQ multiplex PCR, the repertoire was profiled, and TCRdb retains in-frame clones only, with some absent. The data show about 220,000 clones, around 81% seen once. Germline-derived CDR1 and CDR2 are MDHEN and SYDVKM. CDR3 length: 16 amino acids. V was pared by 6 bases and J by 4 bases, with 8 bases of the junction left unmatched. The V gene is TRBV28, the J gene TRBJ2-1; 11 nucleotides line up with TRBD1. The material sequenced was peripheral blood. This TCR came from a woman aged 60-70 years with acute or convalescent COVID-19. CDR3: CASRTPGTGGYNEQFF. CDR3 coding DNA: TGTGCCAGCAGAACCCCCGGGACAGGGGGATACAATGAGCAGTTCTTC.